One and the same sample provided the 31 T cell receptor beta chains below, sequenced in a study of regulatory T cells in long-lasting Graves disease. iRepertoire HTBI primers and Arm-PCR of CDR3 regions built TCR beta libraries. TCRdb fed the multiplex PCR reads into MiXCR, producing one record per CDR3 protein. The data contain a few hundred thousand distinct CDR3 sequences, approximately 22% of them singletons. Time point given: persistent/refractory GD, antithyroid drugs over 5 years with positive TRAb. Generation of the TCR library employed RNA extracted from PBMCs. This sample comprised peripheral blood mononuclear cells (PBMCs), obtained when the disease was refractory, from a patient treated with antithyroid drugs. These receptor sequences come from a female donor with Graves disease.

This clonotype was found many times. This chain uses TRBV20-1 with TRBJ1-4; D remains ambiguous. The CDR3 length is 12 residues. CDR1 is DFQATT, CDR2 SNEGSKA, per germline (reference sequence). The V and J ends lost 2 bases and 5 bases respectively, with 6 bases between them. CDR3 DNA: TGCAGTGCTAGACAAGACAATGAAAAACTGTTTTTT. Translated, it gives CSARQDNEKLFF.

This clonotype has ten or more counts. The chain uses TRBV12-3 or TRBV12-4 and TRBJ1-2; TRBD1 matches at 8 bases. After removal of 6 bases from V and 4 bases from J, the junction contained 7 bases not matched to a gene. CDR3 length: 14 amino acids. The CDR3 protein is CASRQGAYLYGYTF. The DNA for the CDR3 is TGTGCCAGCAGGCAGGGGGCGTACCTCTATGGCTACACCTTC.

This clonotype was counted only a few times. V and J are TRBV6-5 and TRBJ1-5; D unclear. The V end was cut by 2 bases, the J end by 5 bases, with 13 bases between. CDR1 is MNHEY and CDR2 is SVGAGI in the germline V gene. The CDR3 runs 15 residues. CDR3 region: CASSYAQEYDQPQHF. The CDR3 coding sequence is TGTGCCAGCAGTTACGCCCAGGAATACGATCAGCCCCAGCATTTT.

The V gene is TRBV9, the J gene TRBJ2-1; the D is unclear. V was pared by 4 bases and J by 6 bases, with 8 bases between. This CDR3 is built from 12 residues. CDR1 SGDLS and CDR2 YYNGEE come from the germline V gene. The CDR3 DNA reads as TGTGCCAGCAGCTCCATTACCAATGAGCAGTTCTTC. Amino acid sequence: CASSSITNEQFF.

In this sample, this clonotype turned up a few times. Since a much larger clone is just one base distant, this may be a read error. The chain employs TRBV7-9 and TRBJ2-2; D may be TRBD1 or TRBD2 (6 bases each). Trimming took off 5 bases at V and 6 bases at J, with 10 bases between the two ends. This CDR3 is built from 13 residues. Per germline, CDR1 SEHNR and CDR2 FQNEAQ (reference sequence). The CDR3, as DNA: TGTGCCAGCAGCCCCCGGGGGCCCGGGGAGCTGTTTTTT. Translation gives CASSPRGPGELFF.

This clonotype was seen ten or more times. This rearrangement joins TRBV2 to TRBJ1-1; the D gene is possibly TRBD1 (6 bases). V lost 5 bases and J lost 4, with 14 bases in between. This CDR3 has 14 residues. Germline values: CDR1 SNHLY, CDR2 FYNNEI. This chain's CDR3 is CASSYTDSPTEAFF. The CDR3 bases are TGTGCCAGCAGTTATACGGACAGTCCCACTGAAGCTTTCTTT.

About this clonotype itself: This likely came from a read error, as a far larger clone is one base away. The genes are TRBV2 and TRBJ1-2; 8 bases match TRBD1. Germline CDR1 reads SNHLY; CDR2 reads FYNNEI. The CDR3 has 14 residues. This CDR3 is CVSSSPGQVNGYTF. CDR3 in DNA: TGTGTCAGCAGTTCCCCGGGACAGGTCAATGGCTACACCTTC. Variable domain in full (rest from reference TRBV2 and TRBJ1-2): EPEVTQTPSHQVTQMGQEVILRCVPISNHLYFYWYRQILGQKVEFLVSFYNNEISEKSEIFDDQFSVERPDGSNFTLKIRSTKLEDSAMYFCVSSSPGQVNGYTFGSGTRLTVV.

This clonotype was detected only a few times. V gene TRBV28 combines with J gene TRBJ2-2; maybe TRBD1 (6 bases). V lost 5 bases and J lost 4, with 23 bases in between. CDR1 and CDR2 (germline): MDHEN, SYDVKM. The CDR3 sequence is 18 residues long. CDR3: CASSPWVSARGGTGELFF. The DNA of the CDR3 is TGTGCCAGCAGTCCGTGGGTTTCGGCCAGGGGTGGCACCGGGGAGCTGTTTTTT.

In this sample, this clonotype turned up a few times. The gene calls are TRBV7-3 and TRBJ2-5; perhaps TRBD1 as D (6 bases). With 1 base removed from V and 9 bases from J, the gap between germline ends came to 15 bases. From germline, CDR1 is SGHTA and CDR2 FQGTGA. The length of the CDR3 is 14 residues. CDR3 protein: CASSLNGGQGPQYF. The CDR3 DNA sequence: TGTGCCAGCAGCTTAAATGGGGGCCAGGGTCCCCAGTACTTC.

The CDR3 spells CSVAPLAGQETQYF. In DNA form, the CDR3 reads TGCAGCGTTGCACCTTTAGCGGGGCAAGAGACCCAGTACTTC. V gene TRBV29-1 combines with J gene TRBJ2-5; TRBD2 matches at 8 bases. Germline V gives CDR1 SQVTM, CDR2 ANQGSEA. Trimming at V came to 4 bases and at J to 2 bases, leaving 6 bases not matched to a gene. This CDR3 spans 14 amino acids.

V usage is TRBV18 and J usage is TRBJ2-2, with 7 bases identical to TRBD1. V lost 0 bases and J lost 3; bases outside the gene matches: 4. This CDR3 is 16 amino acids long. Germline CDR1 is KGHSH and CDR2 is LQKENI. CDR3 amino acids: CASSPPTGRDTGELFF. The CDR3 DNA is TGTGCCAGCTCACCACCGACAGGGCGGGACACCGGGGAGCTGTTTTTT.

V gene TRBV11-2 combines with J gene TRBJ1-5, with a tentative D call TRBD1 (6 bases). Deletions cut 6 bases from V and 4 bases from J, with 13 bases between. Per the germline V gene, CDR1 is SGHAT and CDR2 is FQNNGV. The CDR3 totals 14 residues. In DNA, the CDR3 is TGTGCCAGCAGTTCTGACAGGCAAAATCAGCCCCAGCATTTT. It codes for CASSSDRQNQPQHF.

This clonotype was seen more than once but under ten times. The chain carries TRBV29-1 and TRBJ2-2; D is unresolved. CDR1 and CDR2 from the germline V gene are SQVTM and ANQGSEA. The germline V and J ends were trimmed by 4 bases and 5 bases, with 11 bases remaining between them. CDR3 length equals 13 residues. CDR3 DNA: TGCAGCGTTGCTGCCTATACGACCGGGGAGCTGTTTTTT. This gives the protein CSVAAYTTGELFF.

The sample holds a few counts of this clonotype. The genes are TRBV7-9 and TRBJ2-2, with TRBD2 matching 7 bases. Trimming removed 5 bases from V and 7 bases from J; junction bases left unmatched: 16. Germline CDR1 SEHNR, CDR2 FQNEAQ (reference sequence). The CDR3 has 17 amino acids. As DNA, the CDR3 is TGTGCCAGCAGCCGGACCGGGGCTAGCGGTGGCGGCGGGGAGCTGTTTTTT. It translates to CASSRTGASGGGGELFF.

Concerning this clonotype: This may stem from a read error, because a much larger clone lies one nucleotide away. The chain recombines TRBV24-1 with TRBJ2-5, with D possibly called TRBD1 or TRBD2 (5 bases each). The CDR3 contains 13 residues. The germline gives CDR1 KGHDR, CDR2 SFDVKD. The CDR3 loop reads CATSEGVQESQYF. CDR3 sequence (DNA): TGTGCCACCAGTGAGGGGGTACAAGAGTCCCAGTACTTC.

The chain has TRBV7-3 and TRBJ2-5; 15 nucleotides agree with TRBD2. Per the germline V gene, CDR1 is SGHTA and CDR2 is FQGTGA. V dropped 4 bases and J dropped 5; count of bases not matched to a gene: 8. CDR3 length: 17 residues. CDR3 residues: CASSSKGGTSGRETQYF. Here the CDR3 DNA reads TGTGCCAGCAGCTCCAAGGGCGGGACTAGCGGGAGGGAGACCCAGTACTTC.

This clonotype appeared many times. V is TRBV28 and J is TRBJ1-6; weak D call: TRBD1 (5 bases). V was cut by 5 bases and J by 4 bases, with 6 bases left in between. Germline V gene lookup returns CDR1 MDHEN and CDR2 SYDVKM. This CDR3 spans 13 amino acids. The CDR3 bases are TGTGCCAGCAGTACAGGATATAATTCACCCCTCCACTTT. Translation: CASSTGYNSPLHF.

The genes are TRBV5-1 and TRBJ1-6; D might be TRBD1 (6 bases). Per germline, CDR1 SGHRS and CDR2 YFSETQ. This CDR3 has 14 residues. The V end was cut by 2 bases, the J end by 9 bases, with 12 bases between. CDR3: CASSFEQGSSPLHF. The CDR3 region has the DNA TGCGCCAGCAGCTTCGAACAGGGAAGTTCACCCCTCCACTTT.

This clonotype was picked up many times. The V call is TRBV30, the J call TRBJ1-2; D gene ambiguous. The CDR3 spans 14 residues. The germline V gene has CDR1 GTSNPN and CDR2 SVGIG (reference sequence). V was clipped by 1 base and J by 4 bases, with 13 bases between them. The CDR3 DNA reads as TGTGCCTGGAGTGAGTTGGGAGTGGCCTATGGCTACACCTTC. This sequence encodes CAWSELGVAYGYTF.

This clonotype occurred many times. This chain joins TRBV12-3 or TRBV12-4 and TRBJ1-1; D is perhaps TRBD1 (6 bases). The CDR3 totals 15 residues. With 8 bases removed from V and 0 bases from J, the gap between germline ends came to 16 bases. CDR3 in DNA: TGTGCCAGCGGGAGTTCGGACAGTATGAACACTGAAGCTTTCTTT. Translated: CASGSSDSMNTEAFF.

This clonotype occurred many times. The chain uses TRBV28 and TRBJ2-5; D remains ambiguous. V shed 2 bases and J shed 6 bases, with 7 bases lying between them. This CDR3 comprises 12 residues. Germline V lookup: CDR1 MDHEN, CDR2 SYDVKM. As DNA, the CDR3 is TGTGCCAGCAGTTTACAGAGCCAGACCCAGTACTTC. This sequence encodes CASSLQSQTQYF.

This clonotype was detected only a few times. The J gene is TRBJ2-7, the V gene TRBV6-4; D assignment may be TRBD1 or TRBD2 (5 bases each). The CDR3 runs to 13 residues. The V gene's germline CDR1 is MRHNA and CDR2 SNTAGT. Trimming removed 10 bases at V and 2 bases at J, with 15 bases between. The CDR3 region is CATTGLVAYEQYF. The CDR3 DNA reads TGTGCCACCACGGGGCTAGTGGCCTACGAGCAGTACTTC.

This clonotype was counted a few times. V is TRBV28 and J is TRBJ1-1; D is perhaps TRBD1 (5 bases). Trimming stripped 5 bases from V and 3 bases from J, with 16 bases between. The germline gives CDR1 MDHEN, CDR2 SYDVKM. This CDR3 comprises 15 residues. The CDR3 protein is CASSPGSLGDTEAFF. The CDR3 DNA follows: TGTGCCAGCAGTCCGGGGTCCTTAGGGGACACTGAAGCTTTCTTT. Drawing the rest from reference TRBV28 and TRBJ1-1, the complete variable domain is DVKVTQSSRYLVKRTGEKVFLECVQDMDHENMFWYRQDPGLGLRLIYFSYDVKMKEKGDIPEGYSVSREKKERFSLILESASTNQTSMYLCASSPGSLGDTEAFFGQGTRLTVV.

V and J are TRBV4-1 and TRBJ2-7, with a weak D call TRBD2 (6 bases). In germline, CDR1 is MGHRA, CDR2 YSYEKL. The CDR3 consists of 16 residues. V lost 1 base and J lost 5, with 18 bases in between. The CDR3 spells CASSQASVLASDEQYF. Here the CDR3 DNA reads TGCGCCAGCAGCCAAGCCTCCGTACTAGCTTCGGACGAGCAGTACTTC.

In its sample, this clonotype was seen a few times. This chain's CDR3 is CSVAGSKNTEAFF. CDR3 DNA sequence: TGCAGCGTAGCCGGGAGCAAGAACACTGAAGCTTTCTTT. The V and J genes are TRBV29-1 and TRBJ1-1; D call uncertain. Per the germline V gene, CDR1 is SQVTM and CDR2 is ANQGSEA. The CDR3 is made up of 13 amino acids. Trimming pared 6 bases from V and 1 base from J, leaving 12 bases between.

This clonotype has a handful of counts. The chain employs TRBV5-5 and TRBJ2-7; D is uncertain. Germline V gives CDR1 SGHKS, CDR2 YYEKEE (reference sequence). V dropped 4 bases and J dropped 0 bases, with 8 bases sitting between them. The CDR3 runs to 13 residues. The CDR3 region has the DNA TGTGCCAGCAGCCCCCTTCGCTCCTACGAGCAGTACTTC. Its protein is CASSPLRSYEQYF.

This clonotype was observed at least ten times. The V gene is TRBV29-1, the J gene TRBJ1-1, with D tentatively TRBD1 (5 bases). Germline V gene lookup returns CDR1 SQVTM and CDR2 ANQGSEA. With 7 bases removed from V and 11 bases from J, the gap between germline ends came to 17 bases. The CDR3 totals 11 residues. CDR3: CSGGTGQVAFF. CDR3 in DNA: TGCAGCGGGGGGACGGGCCAGGTTGCTTTCTTT.

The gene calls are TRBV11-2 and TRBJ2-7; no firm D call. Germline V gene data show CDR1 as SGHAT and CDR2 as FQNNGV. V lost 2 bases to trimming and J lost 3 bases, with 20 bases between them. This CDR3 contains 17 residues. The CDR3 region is CASSLQTASGILYEQYF. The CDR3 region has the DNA TGTGCCAGCAGCTTACAGACGGCATCAGGAATCCTCTACGAGCAGTACTTC.

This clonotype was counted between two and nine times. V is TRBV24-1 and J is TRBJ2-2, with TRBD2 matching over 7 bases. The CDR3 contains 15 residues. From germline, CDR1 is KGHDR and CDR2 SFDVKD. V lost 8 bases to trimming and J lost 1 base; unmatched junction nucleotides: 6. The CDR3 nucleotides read TGTGCCACCATGGCGGGAGACTTGAACACCGGGGAGCTGTTTTTT. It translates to CATMAGDLNTGELFF.

This chain's CDR3 is CASSLVGARPNTGELFF. CDR3 in DNA: TGTGCCAGCAGCTTAGTAGGCGCTCGGCCGAACACCGGGGAGCTGTTTTTT. The chain links TRBV7-3 to TRBJ2-2; D is unresolved. V dropped 2 bases and J dropped 0 bases, with 13 bases sitting between them. The CDR3 extends over 17 amino acids. Germline loops: CDR1 SGHTA, CDR2 FQGTGA.

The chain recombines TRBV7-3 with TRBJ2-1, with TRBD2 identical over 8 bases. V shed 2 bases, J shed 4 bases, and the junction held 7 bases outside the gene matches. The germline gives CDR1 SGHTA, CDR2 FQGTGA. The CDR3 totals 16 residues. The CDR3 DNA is TGTGCCAGCAGCTTAGGGCGGAGCGGGAGTTACAATGAGCAGTTCTTC. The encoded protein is CASSLGRSGSYNEQFF.